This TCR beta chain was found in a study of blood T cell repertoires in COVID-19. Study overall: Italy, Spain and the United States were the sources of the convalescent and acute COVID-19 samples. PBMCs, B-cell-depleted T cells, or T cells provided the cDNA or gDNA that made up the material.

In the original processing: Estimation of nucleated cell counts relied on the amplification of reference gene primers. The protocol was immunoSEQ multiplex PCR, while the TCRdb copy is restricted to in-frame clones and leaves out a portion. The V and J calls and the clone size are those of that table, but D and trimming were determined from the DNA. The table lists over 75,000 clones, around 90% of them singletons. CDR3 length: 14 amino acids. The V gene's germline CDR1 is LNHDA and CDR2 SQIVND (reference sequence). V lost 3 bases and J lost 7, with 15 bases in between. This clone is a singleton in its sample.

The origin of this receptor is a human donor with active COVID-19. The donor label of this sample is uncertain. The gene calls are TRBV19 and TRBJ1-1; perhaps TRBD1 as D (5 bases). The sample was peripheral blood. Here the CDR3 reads CASSIGRGGNEAFF. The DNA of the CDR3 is TGTGCCAGTAGTATTGGAAGGGGCGGCAATGAAGCTTTCTTT.